The source of this T cell receptor beta chain is a study of neurological immune-mediated disorders. The CDR3 consists of 13 residues. Germline V lookup: CDR1 DFQATT, CDR2 SNEGSKA (reference sequence). V gave up 3 bases and J gave up 7 bases, with 15 bases separating them. This clonotype was detected ten times or more. Its antigen is still unknown. Study results and limitations: Among expanded clones, no CDR3 amino acid sequences were shared across subjects, a pattern suggesting private repertoires in all groups.

TCRdb ran MiXCR on the 5' RACE reads and lists one entry per CDR3 protein. The sample contains 30,000 to 45,000 distinct CDR3 sequences, 9.5% to 13% of which appear only once. The source of this sequence is a woman aged 25 to 39 with HTLV-1-associated myelopathy (HAM/TSP). The sequencing sample was made of CD4+ T cells from blood. The rearrangement links TRBV20-1 to TRBJ1-2; D remains ambiguous. The CDR3 loop is CSASQGQDSGYTF. Written as DNA, the CDR3 is TGCAGTGCTAGCCAAGGTCAGGATTCTGGCTACACCTTC.